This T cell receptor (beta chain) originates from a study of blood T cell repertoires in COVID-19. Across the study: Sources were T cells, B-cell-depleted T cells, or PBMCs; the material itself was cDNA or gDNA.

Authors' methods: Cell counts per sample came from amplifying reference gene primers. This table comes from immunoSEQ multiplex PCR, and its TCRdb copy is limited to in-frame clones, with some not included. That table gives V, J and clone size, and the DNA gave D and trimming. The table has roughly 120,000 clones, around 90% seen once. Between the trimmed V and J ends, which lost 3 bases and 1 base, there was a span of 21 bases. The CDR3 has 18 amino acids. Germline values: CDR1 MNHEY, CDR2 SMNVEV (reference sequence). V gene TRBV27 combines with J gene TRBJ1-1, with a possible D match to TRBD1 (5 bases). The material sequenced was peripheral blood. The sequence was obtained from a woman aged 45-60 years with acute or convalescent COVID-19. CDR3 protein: CASSFLRGTLGTNTEAFF. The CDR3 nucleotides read TGTGCCAGCAGTTTTCTCCGCGGGACTCTCGGAACGAACACTGAAGCTTTCTTT.